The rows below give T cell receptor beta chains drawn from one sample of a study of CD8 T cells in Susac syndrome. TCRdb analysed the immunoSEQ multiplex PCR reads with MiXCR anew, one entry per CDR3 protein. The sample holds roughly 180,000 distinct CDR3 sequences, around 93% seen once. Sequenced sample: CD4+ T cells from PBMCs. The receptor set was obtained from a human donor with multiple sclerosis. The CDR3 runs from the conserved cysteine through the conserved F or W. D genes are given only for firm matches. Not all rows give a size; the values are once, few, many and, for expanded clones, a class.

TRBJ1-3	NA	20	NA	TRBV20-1	TGCAGTGCTAGAGGGCCCTTGACCCCGGGGTCACAAATCTCTGGAAACACCATATATTTT	CSARGPLTPGSQISGNTIYF
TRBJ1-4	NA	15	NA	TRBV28	TGTGCCAGCAGTGATACCGGGAACTTGGATGAAAAACTGTTTTTT	CASSDTGNLDEKLFF
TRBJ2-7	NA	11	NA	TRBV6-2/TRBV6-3	TGTGCCAGCCAAGGGAGCTACGAGCAGTACTTC	CASQGSYEQYF
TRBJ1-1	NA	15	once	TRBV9	TGTGCCAGCAGCCCTAACGGGGCGGCTAACACTGAAGCTTTCTTT	CASSPNGAANTEAFF
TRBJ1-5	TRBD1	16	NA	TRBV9	TGTGCCAGCAGCGTAGATGGGACAGGGGAGAATCAGCCCCAGCATTTT	CASSVDGTGENQPQHF
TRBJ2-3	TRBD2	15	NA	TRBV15	TGTGCCACCAGCAGAGAAAGCGGGGGCACAGATACGCAGTATTTT	CATSRESGGTDTQYF
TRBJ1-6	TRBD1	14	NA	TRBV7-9	TGTGCCAGCAGCTTAGGGGACAGGGCCTCACCCCTCCACTTT	CASSLGDRASPLHF
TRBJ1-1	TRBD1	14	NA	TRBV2	TGTGCCAGCAGTGAACAGGGACAGGGGACTGAAGCTTTCTTT	CASSEQGQGTEAFF
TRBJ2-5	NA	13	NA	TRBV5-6	TGTGCCAGCAGCTGGCCAGCCCAAGAGACCCAGTACTTC	CASSWPAQETQYF
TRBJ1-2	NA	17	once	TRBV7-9	TGTGCCAGCAGCTTAGAAACTGAAGAACAGGGTGGTTATGGCTACACCTTC	CASSLETEEQGGYGYTF
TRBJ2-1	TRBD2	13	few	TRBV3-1	TGTGCCAGCTCTCGGGGGGCCTACAATGAGCAGTTCTTC	CASSRGAYNEQFF
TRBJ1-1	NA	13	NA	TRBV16	TGTGCCAGCCTCCTTCACGGGGGAACTGAAGCTTTCTTT	CASLLHGGTEAFF
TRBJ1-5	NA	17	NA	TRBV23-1	TGCGCCAGCAGCACACCAGGTGGGGTGAGTAGCAATCAGCCCCAGCATTTT	CASSTPGGVSSNQPQHF
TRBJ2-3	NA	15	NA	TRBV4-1	TGCGCCAGCAGCCAAGTATCCGGGCGCACAGATACGCAGTATTTT	CASSQVSGRTDTQYF
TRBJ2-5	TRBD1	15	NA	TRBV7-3	TGTGCCAGCAGCTTAACCGGGACAGGGTATGAGACCCAGTACTTC	CASSLTGTGYETQYF
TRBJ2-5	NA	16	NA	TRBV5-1	TGCGCCAGCAGCTTGGCCCCAGGGATTATCCAAGAGACCCAGTACTTC	CASSLAPGIIQETQYF
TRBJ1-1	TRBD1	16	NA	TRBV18	TGTGCCAGCTCAGGCCCCGGGACAGCCATGAACACTGAAGCTTTCTTT	CASSGPGTAMNTEAFF
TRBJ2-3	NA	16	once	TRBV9	TGTGCCAGCAGCGTAGCTCCACAGGGGAGGACAGATACGCAGTATTTT	CASSVAPQGRTDTQYF
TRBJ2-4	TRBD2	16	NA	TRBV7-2	TGTGCCAGCGGGCGGGGGGGAACGTTTTCCAAAAACATTCAGTACTTC	CASGRGGTFSKNIQYF
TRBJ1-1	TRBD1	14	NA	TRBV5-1	TGCGCCAGCAGCACACAGGGGGCCGACACTGAAGCTTTCTTT	CASSTQGADTEAFF
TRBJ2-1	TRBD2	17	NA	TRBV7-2	TGTGCCAGCAGCCAACGGACTAGCGGATTAACCTACAATGAGCAGTTCTTC	CASSQRTSGLTYNEQFF
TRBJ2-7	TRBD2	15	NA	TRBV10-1	TGCGCCAGCTCAAGGGGTAGCGGGAGCAGAAACGAGCAGTACTTC	CASSRGSGSRNEQYF
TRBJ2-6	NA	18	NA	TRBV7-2	TGTGCCAGCAGCTTATACGGGCGGGGCAGGGCTGGGGCCAACGTCCTGACTTTC	CASSLYGRGRAGANVLTF
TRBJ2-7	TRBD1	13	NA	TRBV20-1	TGCAGTGCCCCGCGGACAGGGGGGTACGAGCAGTACTTC	CSAPRTGGYEQYF
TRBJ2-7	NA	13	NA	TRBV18	TGTGCCAGCTCACAAACGGGGCCTGACGAGCAGTACTTC	CASSQTGPDEQYF
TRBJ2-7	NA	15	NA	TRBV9	TGTGCCAGCAGCGCGACCCATAACCCCCTCTACGAGCAGTACTTC	CASSATHNPLYEQYF
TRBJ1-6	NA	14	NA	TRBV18	TGTGCCAGCTCACCCACAGGGCTGAATTCACCCCTCCACTTT	CASSPTGLNSPLHF
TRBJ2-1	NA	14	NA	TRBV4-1	TGCGCCAGCAGAACGACTGGCCCAGGGAATGAGCAGTTCTTC	CASRTTGPGNEQFF
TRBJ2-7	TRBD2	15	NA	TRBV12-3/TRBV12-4	TGTGCCAGCAGCTCGGCGGGAGGTATCTCCTACGAGCAGTACTTC	CASSSAGGISYEQYF
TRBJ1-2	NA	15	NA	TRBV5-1	TGCGCCAGCAGCCCTCAGGAAGGAGCTAACTATGGCTACACCTTC	CASSPQEGANYGYTF
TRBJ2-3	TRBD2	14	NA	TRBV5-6	TGTGCCAGCAGCGTTAGCGGGGGGAGAGATACGCAGTATTTT	CASSVSGGRDTQYF
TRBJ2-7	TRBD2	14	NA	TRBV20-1	TGCAGTGCAAAGGGTGCTAGCGGGAGGTACGAGCAGTACTTC	CSAKGASGRYEQYF
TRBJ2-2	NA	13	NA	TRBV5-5	TGTGCCAGCAGCTTGGTTTGGGCCGGGGAGCTGTTTTTT	CASSLVWAGELFF
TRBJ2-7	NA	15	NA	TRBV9	TGTGCCAGCAGCGTAGGGGGCACAGGGTCCTACGAGCAGTACTTC	CASSVGGTGSYEQYF
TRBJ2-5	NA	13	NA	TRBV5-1	TGCGCCAGCAGTTCCATCGAAGGAGCGACCCAGTACTTC	CASSSIEGATQYF
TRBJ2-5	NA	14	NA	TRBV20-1	TGCAGTGCTAGAATTCGGGGGGCCCAAGAGACCCAGTACTTC	CSARIRGAQETQYF
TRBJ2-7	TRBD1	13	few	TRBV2	TGTGCCAGCAGTGCCGGACAGGTCTACGAGCAGTACTTC	CASSAGQVYEQYF
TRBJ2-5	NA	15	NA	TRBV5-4	TGTGCCAGCAGCTTGAGTAGCGTATTAGGGGAGACCCAGTACTTC	CASSLSSVLGETQYF
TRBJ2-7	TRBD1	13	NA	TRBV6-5	TGTGCCAGCAGCTACCGGGACAGGGGCGAGCAGTACTTC	CASSYRDRGEQYF
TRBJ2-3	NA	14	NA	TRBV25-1	TGTGCCAGCAGTGAATTCGGGTTCACAGATACGCAGTATTTT	CASSEFGFTDTQYF
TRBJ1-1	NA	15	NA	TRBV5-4	TGTGCCAGCAGCTTGGGCAGAACAGTGAACACTGAAGCTTTCTTT	CASSLGRTVNTEAFF
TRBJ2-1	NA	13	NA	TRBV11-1	TGTGCCAGCAGCCAAGGCACCTACAATGAGCAGTTCTTC	CASSQGTYNEQFF
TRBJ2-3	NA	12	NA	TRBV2	TGTGCCAGCAGGTATATTGGAGATACGCAGTATTTT	CASRYIGDTQYF
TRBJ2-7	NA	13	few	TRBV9	TGTGCCAGCAGCGAAGGGTCCTCCTACGAGCAGTACTTC	CASSEGSSYEQYF
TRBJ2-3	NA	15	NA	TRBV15	TGTGCCACCAGCAGAGATGTCGGGCAGGTAGATACGCAGTATTTT	CATSRDVGQVDTQYF
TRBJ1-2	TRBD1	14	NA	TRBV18	TGTGCCAGCTCACCAACCGGGACAGCAGGTGGCTACACCTTC	CASSPTGTAGGYTF
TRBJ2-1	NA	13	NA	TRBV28	TGTGCCAGCAGTCCCACACATAGAAATGAGCAGTTCTTC	CASSPTHRNEQFF
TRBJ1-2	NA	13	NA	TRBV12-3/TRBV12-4	TGTGCCAGCAGGGAGAGCGGATCCTATGGCTACACCTTC	CASRESGSYGYTF
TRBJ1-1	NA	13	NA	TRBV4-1	TGCGCCAGCAGCCAAGGACTTAGTGATGAAGCTTTCTTT	CASSQGLSDEAFF
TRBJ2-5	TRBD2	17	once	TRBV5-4	TGTGCCAGCAGCCCGGGGACTAGCGGGGGGGATGAAGAGACCCAGTACTTC	CASSPGTSGGDEETQYF
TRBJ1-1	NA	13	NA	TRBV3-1	TGTGCCAGCAGCCAAGAACAAAGGGCCCAAGCTTTCTTT	CASSQEQRAQAFF
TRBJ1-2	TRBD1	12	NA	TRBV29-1	TGCAGCGCCCGGGACAGTAACTATGGCTACACCTTC	CSARDSNYGYTF